What follows describes a single TCR beta chain. In its sample, this clone was seen a few times. Its antigen is unknown. Qualities for individual bases were not recorded, and no much larger clone is one base off. CDR1 and CDR2, per the germline V gene, are SGHTA and FQGNSA. The cysteine opens and the phenylalanine closes a CDR3 of 15 amino acids. The kept DNA is CDR3 alone, 45 bases in frame from the first base. After removal of 4 bases from V and 5 bases from J, the junction retains 3 bases not matched to a gene. This record belongs to a study of cytomegalovirus exposure and HLA in healthy donors (dated by TCRdb to 2016 to 2017). As for the study more broadly: The 650 to 750 repertoires of the first cohort and the approximately 110 validation repertoires were produced on the same platform, according to a later analysis. In addition to the first cohort of around 670 subjects, a separate validation cohort of about 120 different subjects was used. The study aimed to test whether cataloging public T cell receptors could reveal signatures of past pathogen exposure. To predict cytomegalovirus infection status, the study combined high-throughput TCR immunosequencing, statistical association of individual TCRs with disease status, and machine learning.

Library preparation employed the immunoSEQ multiplex PCR assay. As for how the authors treated the data: A statistical classification framework was built to diagnose cytomegalovirus status from the catalog of TCR beta chain sequences. The immuneACCESS repertoire file appears here via TCRdb, limited to in-frame rearrangements. These files lack a portion of the clones; in checked studies, under half of the deficit traces to unresolved V genes, and the cause of the others is not known. V and J calls and clone size are as listed in that table; D and trimming were resolved from the DNA. The sample yields about 200,000 clones; about 81% were counted once. Together, the top ten hold 1% to 1.5% of the sample. The paper as a whole reports these results and caveats: In a later analysis, TCRs clustered in the first cohort were found to also tend to co-occur in the 120 or so validation repertoires, with 94% of cluster scores above 0. In vitro tests confirmed that a few of the cytomegalovirus-associated TCR beta chains recognize cytomegalovirus antigens. Cytomegalovirus status was reported to be diagnosed by the classifier with high specificity and sensitivity in both the original and validation cohorts. According to the authors, the approach could potentially be generalized to other disease states and immunological phenotypes. While some public TCRs were present in many individuals, most TCR sequences turned up only very rarely across donors. In the study, 150 to 200 TCR beta chains were listed as associated with cytomegalovirus. All 120 or so repertoires were used to score co-occurrence in the validation cohort in a later analysis, because that analysis had no HLA typing for the cohort.

The donors belonged to the validation cohort of over a hundred subjects, which was separate from the roughly 700-subject first cohort. The sequence joins TRBV7-2 to TRBJ1-5, with 12 bases aligning to TRBD1. The TCR was taken from a woman in her 30s in good health and CMV-seronegative. The sequenced sample was PBMCs. For the CDR3, the sequence is CASSWGQGADQPQHF. The sequenced DNA: TGTGCCAGCAGCTGGGGACAGGGGGCAGATCAGCCCCAGCATTTT.